This T cell receptor beta chain was obtained from a study of CD8 T cells in ankylosing spondylitis. Study-wide findings and caveats: Reported data indicate significant enrichment of disease-linked clones within matched ankylosing spondylitis synovial fluid. It appeared that ankylosing spondylitis blood was characterized by a TCR beta motif of fewer than ten highly homologous variants.

This CDR3 is 15 amino acids long. Germline V gives CDR1 DFQATT, CDR2 SNEGSKA (reference sequence). Trimming shortened V by 2 bases and J by 4 bases, and 16 bases separated the two germline ends. Via MiXCR, TCRdb re-called the 5' RACE reads, giving one row per CDR3 protein. The sample holds over 400,000 distinct CDR3 sequences, roughly 26% seen once. Only a few counts were recorded for this clonotype. What it recognizes is unknown. The sequence was obtained from a male donor with ankylosing spondylitis. The sample taken for sequencing was blood, either unsorted or a sorted T cell fraction (not recorded which). The rearrangement joins TRBV20-1 to TRBJ2-3; D is unclear. CDR3 in amino acids: CSARNRITSADTQYF. CDR3 bases: TGCAGTGCTAGAAACCGCATCACGAGCGCAGATACGCAGTATTTT.